Below are 6 T cell receptor beta chains sequenced from a single sample in a study of T cells after yellow fever vaccination. Via MiXCR, TCRdb re-called the 5' RACE reads, giving one row per CDR3 protein. Of 95,000 to 150,000 distinct CDR3 sequences in the sample, about 7% are singletons; the top ten hold roughly 2.5%. Sequencing used CD4+ T cells sorted from PBMCs, obtained 10 to 11 days after the first yellow fever vaccination. The source of these receptors is a young man who received the YFV17D yellow fever vaccine.

This clonotype was seen ten or more times. The rearrangement joins TRBV7-2 to TRBJ2-3; D not certain. V lost 1 base to trimming and J lost 2 bases, with 7 bases between them. In germline, CDR1 is SGHTA, CDR2 FQGNSA. This CDR3 region has 14 residues. CDR3: CASSLDTNTDTQYF. As DNA, the CDR3 is TGTGCCAGCAGCTTAGACACTAACACAGATACGCAGTATTTT.

Turning to this clonotype: A much bigger clone sits one base away, suggesting this may be a read error. V gene TRBV5-1 combines with J gene TRBJ2-4; unclear D gene. The CDR3 runs to 13 residues. The V gene's germline CDR1 is SGHRS and CDR2 YFSETQ. The CDR3 region is CARSFGAKNIQYF. The CDR3 DNA reads TGCGCCAGAAGCTTCGGAGCCAAAAACATTCAGTACTTC.

With respect to this clonotype: This sequence may be a read error, since a much larger clone differs from it by one base. This chain joins TRBV12-3 or TRBV12-4 and TRBJ1-5; D unclear. The CDR3 runs to 13 residues. Trimming left V 5 bases short and J 1 base short, with 6 bases between. CDR3 loop: CASSTWSNQPQHF. In DNA, the CDR3 is TGTGCCAGCAGTACCTGGAGCAATCAGCCCCAGCATTTT.

This clonotype was observed at least ten times. V usage is TRBV20-1 and J usage is TRBJ2-7, with a tentative D call TRBD1 (7 bases). Germline V CDR1 and CDR2: DFQATT, SNEGSKA (reference sequence). The CDR3 length is 13 residues. Trimming pared 5 bases from V and 6 bases from J, leaving 17 bases between. CDR3 sequence (DNA): TGCAGTGCTCCAGCGTACAGGGGAGGCGAGCAGTACTTC. Translated: CSAPAYRGGEQYF.

Many counts were recorded for this clonotype. The CDR3 spells CAISGQQTDPNTGELFF. CDR3 DNA: TGTGCCATCTCGGGTCAACAGACGGATCCTAACACCGGGGAGCTGTTTTTT. The chain has TRBV10-3 and TRBJ2-2; no reliable D call. Trimming stripped 8 bases from V and 2 bases from J, with 21 bases between. Germline V gives CDR1 ENHRY, CDR2 SYGVKD. This CDR3 comprises 17 residues.

This clonotype was counted at least ten times. This chain connects TRBV7-9 to TRBJ2-2, with D perhaps TRBD2 (5 bases). The CDR3 is 16 amino acids. With 2 bases removed from V and 3 bases from J, the gap between germline ends came to 13 bases. Per germline, CDR1 SEHNR and CDR2 FQNEAQ (reference sequence). The CDR3 reads CASSLKGLEDTGELFF. The CDR3 nucleotides are TGTGCCAGCAGCTTAAAAGGCCTGGAGGACACCGGGGAGCTGTTTTTT.